Sequencing of this TCR beta chain was carried out in a study of control samples from healthy donors and cancer patients. This clone was counted only a few times. This CDR3 is 16 amino acids long. The V and J ends lost 5 bases and 0 bases, in that order; junction bases with no gene match: 10. Germline CDR1 and CDR2: SEHNR and FQNEAQ (reference sequence). Profiled with immunoSEQ multiplex PCR; TCRdb holds only in-frame clones, not every one. This sample yields some 120,000 clones, of which around 86% are seen a single time; around 9.4% belongs to the top ten. The TCR comes from a man aged 40-49 years in good health. Sequencing was done on a sample of blood. The V call is TRBV7-9, the J call TRBJ2-7, with 7 bases that match TRBD2. The CDR3 spells CASSPPSGLDSYEQYF. In DNA form, the CDR3 reads TGTGCCAGCAGCCCACCTAGCGGACTAGACTCCTACGAGCAGTACTTC. The complete variable domain, with remaining parts taken from reference TRBV7-9 and TRBJ2-7, reads DTGVSQNPRHKITKRGQNVTFRCDPISEHNRLYWYRQTLGQGPEFLTYFQNEAQLEKSRLLSDRFSAERPKGSFSTLEIQRTEQGDSAMYLCASSPPSGLDSYEQYFGPGTRLTVT.